Below, 17 T cell receptor beta chains from the same sample are listed, as sequenced in a study of OX40 agonist ivuxolimab in advanced cancers. Generated by immunoSEQ multiplex PCR, the TCRdb table keeps only in-frame clones and is missing some. The data hold some 37,000 clones, with 82% observed a single time. The sequencing used CD4+ or CD8+ T cells sorted from blood, collected in a trial of the OX40 agonist ivuxolimab. Receptors were obtained from an adult with an advanced solid tumor such as melanoma, head and neck, liver or kidney cancer.

J is TRBJ2-2 and V is TRBV6-6; D perhaps matches TRBD1 (5 bases). Germline V CDR1 and CDR2: MNHNY, SVGAGI (reference sequence). V gave up 0 bases and J gave up 9 bases, with 14 bases separating them. The CDR3 extends over 15 amino acids. The CDR3 protein is CASSYSAGQGRELFF. The CDR3 nucleotides read TGTGCCAGCAGTTACTCCGCCGGGCAGGGTAGGGAGCTGTTTTTT.

This clone was observed once. CDR3 region: CASSPPWGTEAFF. Here the CDR3 DNA reads TGTGCCAGCAGCCCTCCCTGGGGCACTGAAGCTTTCTTT. V usage is TRBV6-6 and J usage is TRBJ1-1; no definite D call. This CDR3 is 13 amino acids long. Between the trimmed V and J ends, which lost 6 bases and 4 bases, there was a span of 12 bases. In germline, CDR1 is MNHNY, CDR2 SVGAGI (reference sequence).

In this sample, this clone turned up once. The chain couples TRBV29-1 to TRBJ2-4, with 9 bases that match TRBD1. Germline CDR1 SQVTM, CDR2 ANQGSEA. This CDR3 has 13 residues. V shed 4 bases, J shed 6 bases, and the junction held 4 bases outside the gene matches. DNA of the CDR3: TGCAGCGTTGTGGACAGGGGTAGAAACATTCAGTACTTC. Translated, it gives CSVVDRGRNIQYF.

Regarding this clone: This sample includes further DNA sequences coding for the same CDR3. The V gene is TRBV5-1, the J gene TRBJ1-6; D is unresolved. This CDR3 spans 13 amino acids. Looked up from germline, CDR1 is SGHRS and CDR2 is YFSETQ. Trimming cost V 0 bases and J 8 bases, with 6 bases left between them. In DNA, the CDR3 is TGCGCCAGCAGCTTGGCCGGGTATTCACCCCTCCACTTT. The encoded protein is CASSLAGYSPLHF.

The genes are TRBV5-6 and TRBJ2-3, with TRBD2 identical over 7 bases. CDR3 length: 14 amino acids. Looked up from germline, CDR1 is SGHDT and CDR2 is YYEEEE. V was pared by 1 base and J by 3 bases, with 2 bases of the junction left unmatched. In DNA form, the CDR3 reads TGTGCCAGCAGCTTGCTGGGAGGGACAGATACGCAGTATTTT. This codes for CASSLLGGTDTQYF.

The sample holds one count of this clone. The CDR3 reads CASSTLSLMGEAFF. In nucleotides, the CDR3 is TGTGCCAGCAGCACACTCTCTCTGATGGGGGAAGCTTTCTTT. The chain is built from TRBV7-2 and TRBJ1-1; D uncertain. V was clipped by 5 bases and J by 8 bases, with 18 bases between them. The V gene's germline CDR1 is SGHTA and CDR2 FQGNSA. The CDR3 runs 14 residues.

The rearrangement links TRBV4-2 to TRBJ2-2; D is ambiguous. Germline V CDR1 and CDR2: LGHNA, YNFKEQ. The ends were cut back, 4 bases at V and 7 bases at J, with 13 bases in the middle. The CDR3 sequence is 14 residues long. The CDR3 coding sequence is TGTGCCAGCAGCCCCCGGGCCCCAGGCGGGGAGCTGTTTTTT. Amino acid sequence: CASSPRAPGGELFF.

The chain employs TRBV6-6 and TRBJ2-1, with 9 nucleotides matching TRBD1. V lost 4 bases, J lost 3 bases, and 4 bases stayed unmatched. The CDR3 loop spans 15 amino acids. Germline CDR1 MNHNY, CDR2 SVGAGI (reference sequence). This chain's CDR3 is CASSLQGADYNEQFF. The CDR3 DNA is TGTGCCAGCAGTTTACAGGGGGCAGACTACAATGAGCAGTTCTTC.

This chain uses TRBV5-1 with TRBJ2-1; 9 bases are a match to TRBD1. V gave up 2 bases and J gave up 5 bases; unmatched junction bases: 5. The length of the CDR3 is 15 residues. Per the germline V gene, CDR1 is SGHRS and CDR2 is YFSETQ. The CDR3 protein is CASSLRTGDNNEQFF. In DNA, the CDR3 is TGCGCCAGCAGCTTAAGGACAGGGGATAACAATGAGCAGTTCTTC.

The chain uses TRBV10-2 and TRBJ2-7, with D maybe TRBD2 (6 bases). The V and J ends lost 2 bases and 1 base respectively, with 12 bases between them. The CDR3 length is 15 residues. Germline assignment: CDR1 WSHSY and CDR2 SAAADI. CDR3 amino acids: CASSERAGGSYEQYF. CDR3 sequence (DNA): TGCGCCAGCAGTGAGCGGGCTGGGGGGTCCTACGAGCAGTACTTC.

The rearrangement links TRBV30 to TRBJ1-2; the D gene is possibly TRBD1 (5 bases). The CDR3 is 12 residues long. The germline V gene encodes CDR1 GTSNPN and CDR2 SVGIG (reference sequence). V lost 0 bases and J 5 bases, leaving 7 bases between the germline ends. CDR3 sequence reads: CAWSVRGYGYTF. The CDR3, as DNA: TGTGCCTGGAGTGTACGGGGGTATGGCTACACCTTC.

The chain recombines TRBV6-5 with TRBJ2-7, with 7 bases that match TRBD1. This CDR3 is built from 14 residues. Germline trimming cut 5 bases from V and 2 bases from J; bases unmatched to any gene: 6. Germline loops: CDR1 MNHEY, CDR2 SVGAGI. CDR3 coding DNA: TGTGCCAGCAGTAGGGACAGCTTCCCCTACGAGCAGTACTTC. Its protein is CASSRDSFPYEQYF.

The rearrangement uses TRBV4-1 and TRBJ1-4; the D gene is possibly TRBD1 (6 bases). Trimming took 3 bases from V and 4 from J, leaving 15 bases between them. Germline assignment: CDR1 MGHRA and CDR2 YSYEKL. This CDR3 comprises 16 residues. The CDR3 spells CASSHLTGTSNEKLFF. Here the CDR3 DNA reads TGCGCCAGCAGCCACCTTACCGGGACAAGTAATGAAAAACTGTTTTTT.

The V gene is TRBV9, the J gene TRBJ2-3; D gene uncertain. This CDR3 comprises 15 residues. From germline, CDR1 is SGDLS and CDR2 YYNGEE. V was cut by 3 bases and J by 4 bases, with 15 bases left in between. CDR3 protein: CASSEIPSSPDTQYF. DNA of the CDR3: TGTGCCAGCAGCGAAATCCCATCGAGTCCAGATACGCAGTATTTT.

The chain carries TRBV11-2 and TRBJ2-3; maybe TRBD2 (7 bases). The CDR3 length is 15 residues. V dropped 5 bases and J dropped 5 bases, with 17 bases sitting between them. Germline values: CDR1 SGHAT, CDR2 FQNNGV. The CDR3 DNA reads as TGTGCCAGCAGCCCAAGGGGGGGGCGAGAAGATACGCAGTATTTT. This encodes CASSPRGGREDTQYF.

V usage is TRBV19 and J usage is TRBJ2-7, with TRBD2 matching 8 bases. Germline CDR1 LNHDA, CDR2 SQIVND (reference sequence). This CDR3 is built from 13 residues. The V and J ends lost 6 bases and 5 bases, in that order; junction bases with no gene match: 6. In nucleotides, the CDR3 is TGTGCCAGTAGCCAGACTAGCGTCCACGAGCAGTACTTC. Translation: CASSQTSVHEQYF.

The chain employs TRBV9 and TRBJ1-1, with 8 bases matching TRBD1. The CDR3 spans 16 residues. V was pared by 2 bases and J by 0 bases, with 6 bases of the junction left unmatched. Germline V gene data show CDR1 as SGDLS and CDR2 as YYNGEE. CDR3 residues: CASSVGQGDVNTEAFF. Written as DNA, the CDR3 is TGTGCCAGCAGCGTTGGACAGGGAGATGTGAACACTGAAGCTTTCTTT.